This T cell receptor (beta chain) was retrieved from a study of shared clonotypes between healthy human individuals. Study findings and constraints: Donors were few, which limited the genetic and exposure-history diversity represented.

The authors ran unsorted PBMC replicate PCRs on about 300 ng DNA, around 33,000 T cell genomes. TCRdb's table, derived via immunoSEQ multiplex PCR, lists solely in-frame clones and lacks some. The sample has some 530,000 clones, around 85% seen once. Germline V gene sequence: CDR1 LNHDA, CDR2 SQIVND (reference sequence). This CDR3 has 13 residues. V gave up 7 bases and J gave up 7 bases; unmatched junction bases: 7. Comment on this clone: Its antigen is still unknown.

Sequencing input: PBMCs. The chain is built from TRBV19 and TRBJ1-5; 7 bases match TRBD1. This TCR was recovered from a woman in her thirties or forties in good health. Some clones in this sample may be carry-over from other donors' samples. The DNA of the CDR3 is TGTGCCAGTAAACAGGGGTTAGGCCAGCCCCAGCATTTT. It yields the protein CASKQGLGQPQHF.